The 31 T cell receptor beta chains below all came from one sample that was sequenced in a study of response to subunit inactivated influenza vaccine. TCRdb analysed the RT-PCR reads with MiXCR anew, one entry per CDR3 protein. The sample records about 700,000 distinct CDR3 sequences, around 14% being singletons. The starting material was PBMCs from blood, obtained around 15 days before vaccination. These receptors came from a man between 45 and 60 years old who received an inactivated influenza vaccine.

The sample holds a few counts of this clonotype. J is TRBJ2-5 and V is TRBV5-1; 7 nucleotides match TRBD1. The CDR3 has 15 amino acids. The germline V gene encodes CDR1 SGHRS and CDR2 YFSETQ. The trim removed 4 bases at V and 1 base at J, leaving 7 bases unmatched. The CDR3 nucleotides are TGCGCCAGCAGCCCAAGACAGGGCCTCCAAGAGACCCAGTACTTC. It specifies CASSPRQGLQETQYF.

This clonotype was seen a few times. The gene calls are TRBV19 and TRBJ2-3; 14 bases agree with TRBD2. Germline CDR1 and CDR2: LNHDA and SQIVND (reference sequence). This CDR3 is built from 17 residues. The V and J ends lost 5 bases and 4 bases, in that order; junction bases with no gene match: 8. CDR3 sequence: CASSPGTSGRFSDTQYF. The CDR3 DNA is TGTGCCAGTAGTCCCGGGACTAGCGGGAGATTTTCAGATACGCAGTATTTT.

In this sample, this clonotype turned up many times. V gene TRBV7-9 combines with J gene TRBJ2-1, with 11 bases aligning to TRBD2. The junction had 5 bases not matched to a gene; V was cut back by 3 bases and J by 7 bases. The CDR3 runs 15 residues. Germline CDR1 reads SEHNR; CDR2 reads FQNEAQ (reference sequence). As DNA, the CDR3 is TGTGCCAGCAGCTTTAGCGGGAGGGCCGTTAATGAGCAGTTCTTC. Amino acids: CASSFSGRAVNEQFF.

The chain has TRBV7-2 and TRBJ1-2, with no clear D. Germline assignment: CDR1 SGHTA and CDR2 FQGNSA. Trimming pared 1 base from V and 0 bases from J, leaving 15 bases between. The CDR3 loop spans 17 amino acids. CDR3 in amino acids: CASSLVSDQAANYGYTF. The DNA of the CDR3 is TGTGCCAGCAGCTTAGTGTCAGATCAAGCCGCTAACTATGGCTACACCTTC.

The chain has TRBV18 and TRBJ2-5, with 7 bases identical to TRBD1. Germline V gene data show CDR1 as KGHSH and CDR2 as LQKENI. This CDR3 region has 18 residues. With 2 bases clipped from V and 0 bases from J, the junction kept 12 bases outside the gene matches. CDR3 protein: CASSPALAGRGYQETQYF. The CDR3 nucleotides are TGTGCCAGCTCACCAGCCCTAGCTGGCAGGGGGTACCAAGAGACCCAGTACTTC.

This clonotype is a singleton in its sample. This chain connects TRBV3-1 to TRBJ2-2, with a tentative D call TRBD2 (6 bases). The CDR3 is 15 residues long. The V end was cut by 4 bases, the J end by 4 bases, with 13 bases between. Per the germline V gene, CDR1 is LGHDT and CDR2 is YNNKEL (reference sequence). This CDR3 is CASSLRAAGTGELFF. In DNA form, the CDR3 reads TGTGCCAGCAGCCTCCGGGCAGCGGGCACCGGGGAGCTGTTTTTT.

Remarks on this clonotype: Germline and junction disagree at one end, which may indicate a read error. This chain uses TRBV7-9 with TRBJ1-1, with D hard to call. Germline V gene data show CDR1 as SEHNR and CDR2 as FQNEAQ (reference sequence). This CDR3 contains 12 residues. The DNA of the CDR3 is TGTGCCAGCAACTTAGAGTTGGTGGCGGCTTTCTTT. This codes for CASNLELVAAFF.

This clonotype has more than one count but fewer than ten. V and J are TRBV4-2 and TRBJ1-1; D not certain. The ends were cut back, 0 bases at V and 1 base at J, with 12 bases in the middle. Germline lookup yields CDR1 LGHNA and CDR2 YNFKEQ. CDR3 size: 16 residues. DNA of the CDR3: TGTGCCAGCAGCCAAGATTTCGAGGGCTGGAACACTGAAGCTTTCTTT. Amino acid sequence: CASSQDFEGWNTEAFF.

On this clonotype: Mismatch with germline at one junction end may stem from a read error. The genes are TRBV12-3 or TRBV12-4 and TRBJ1-3; D unclear. This CDR3 spans 14 amino acids. CDR3 loop: CASSPPGGGNTIYF. CDR3 nucleotides: TGTGCTAGCAGTCCACCGGGTGGGGGAAACACCATATATTTT.

The chain recombines TRBV11-1 with TRBJ2-2, with 8 bases aligning to TRBD1. CDR1 is SGHAT, CDR2 FQDESV, per germline (reference sequence). CDR3 length: 14 amino acids. Unmatched junction bases numbered 7, after V lost 9 bases and J lost 4 bases. CDR3 coding DNA: TGTGCCAGGACCACCACAGGGGGCACCGGGGAGCTGTTTTTT. Protein sequence: CARTTTGGTGELFF. The full variable domain, rest sourced from reference TRBV11-1 and TRBJ2-2, is EAEVAQSPRYKITEKSQAVAFWCDPISGHATLYWYRQILGQGPELLVQFQDESVVDDSQLPKDRFSAERLKGVDSTLKIQPAELGDSAMYLCARTTTGGTGELFFGEGSRLTVL.

The genes are TRBV2 and TRBJ2-1, with D uncertain. This CDR3 has 17 residues. In germline, CDR1 is SNHLY, CDR2 FYNNEI. The ends were cut back, 2 bases at V and 0 bases at J, with 14 bases in the middle. CDR3 DNA: TGTGCCAGCAGTGAATTTAGGGTCGGAAGCTCCTACAATGAGCAGTTCTTC. Translation: CASSEFRVGSSYNEQFF. The full variable domain, its missing parts supplied by reference TRBV2 and TRBJ2-1, is EPEVTQTPSHQVTQMGQEVILRCVPISNHLYFYWYRQILGQKVEFLVSFYNNEISEKSEIFDDQFSVERPDGSNFTLKIRSTKLEDSAMYFCASSEFRVGSSYNEQFFGPGTRLTVL.

This clonotype was found a few times. The chain links TRBV4-1 to TRBJ2-3; TRBD2 matches 11 bases. Germline V gives CDR1 MGHRA, CDR2 YSYEKL. V trimming: 1 base; J trimming: 3 bases; junction bases outside the gene matches: 3. The CDR3 is 16 residues long. The chain's CDR3 is CASSQGPSGGTDTQYF. The CDR3 coding sequence is TGCGCCAGCAGCCAAGGCCCTAGCGGGGGGACAGATACGCAGTATTTT.

The rearrangement uses TRBV10-3 and TRBJ2-3; no clear D. Germline V gene lookup returns CDR1 ENHRY and CDR2 SYGVKD. V was cut by 8 bases and J by 0 bases, with 6 bases left in between. This CDR3 is 12 amino acids long. CDR3 residues: CAIVDSTDTQYF. CDR3 coding DNA: TGTGCCATCGTGGATAGCACAGATACGCAGTATTTT.

This clonotype was observed many times. V is TRBV9 and J is TRBJ2-1, with 11 bases fitting TRBD2. The CDR3 is 16 residues long. The V gene's germline CDR1 is SGDLS and CDR2 YYNGEE. The V gene end was trimmed by 4 bases and the J gene end by 4 bases; junction bases not matched to a gene: 7. The CDR3 protein is CASSPPGLAAYNEQFF. CDR3 DNA sequence: TGTGCCAGCAGCCCGCCGGGACTAGCGGCATACAATGAGCAGTTCTTC. The variable domain in full, completed from reference TRBV9 and TRBJ2-1, reads DSGVTQTPKHLITATGQRVTLRCSPRSGDLSVYWYQQSLDQGLQFLIQYYNGEERAKGNILERFSAQQFPDLHSELNLSSLELGDSALYFCASSPPGLAAYNEQFFGPGTRLTVL.

The genes are TRBV4-2 and TRBJ1-2; 10 bases map to TRBD1. The germline CDR1 and CDR2 sequences are LGHNA and YNFKEQ. The length of the CDR3 is 14 residues. The ends lost 4 bases at V and 8 bases at J; junction bases unmatched: 7. CDR3 nucleotide sequence: TGTGCCAGCAGCCCAGAAGGGACAGGGGAAGGCTACACCTTC. Translation gives CASSPEGTGEGYTF.

The J gene is TRBJ1-5, the V gene TRBV12-3 or TRBV12-4; D gene ambiguous. The V gene lost 6 bases and the J gene lost 6 bases, with 9 bases spanning the gap. The CDR3 is 12 residues long. The DNA for the CDR3 is TGTGCCAGCAGCCTCGATCTTCAGCCCCAGCATTTT. This codes for CASSLDLQPQHF.

This chain connects TRBV29-1 to TRBJ1-1, with D possibly matching TRBD1 (5 bases). This CDR3 is 13 amino acids long. Trimming stripped 6 bases from V and 1 base from J, with 12 bases between. Germline lookup yields CDR1 SQVTM and CDR2 ANQGSEA. CDR3 DNA sequence: TGCAGCGTCTCTCAGGGTACGAACACTGAAGCTTTCTTT. As protein: CSVSQGTNTEAFF.

The table lists this clonotype with many counts. J is TRBJ2-2 and V is TRBV29-1, with D tentatively TRBD1 (5 bases). Germline V CDR1 and CDR2: SQVTM, ANQGSEA. V was shortened by 2 bases and J by 4 bases, with 11 bases between the two germline ends. CDR3 size: 14 residues. CDR3 loop: CSVESGRGTGELFF. CDR3 nucleotide sequence: TGCAGCGTTGAATCAGGGCGCGGCACCGGGGAGCTGTTTTTT.

This clonotype was detected only a few times. This CDR3 reads CASSVRGRAYEQYF. The CDR3, as DNA: TGTGCCAGCAGTGTTAGGGGGAGGGCCTACGAGCAGTACTTC. The chain has TRBV2 and TRBJ2-7, with D maybe TRBD2 (7 bases). CDR1 and CDR2 from the germline V gene are SNHLY and FYNNEI. Deletions cut 4 bases from V and 2 bases from J, with 12 bases between. CDR3 length: 14 amino acids.

This clonotype was observed a few times. The J gene is TRBJ1-5, the V gene TRBV30; D may be TRBD1 (5 bases). The CDR3 is made up of 14 amino acids. CDR1 GTSNPN and CDR2 SVGIG come from the germline V gene (reference sequence). The V end was cut by 3 bases, the J end by 1 base, with 10 bases between. The chain's CDR3 is CAWRSGVSNQPQHF. CDR3 DNA: TGTGCCTGGAGATCGGGGGTCAGCAATCAGCCCCAGCATTTT.

This clonotype turned up a few times. This sequence joins TRBV29-1 and TRBJ2-5; possibly TRBD2 for D (6 bases). Trimming stripped 4 bases from V and 3 bases from J, with 15 bases between. Germline CDR1 is SQVTM and CDR2 is ANQGSEA. CDR3 length: 14 residues. CDR3 in amino acids: CSVVGLAGKETQYF. In DNA form, the CDR3 reads TGCAGCGTTGTGGGACTGGCGGGGAAAGAGACCCAGTACTTC.

This clonotype came up many times. The genes are TRBV4-3 and TRBJ2-1; TRBD2 matches 7 bases. The V segment lost 1 base and the J segment 6 bases; nucleotides outside the gene matches: 3. Germline CDR1 is LGHNA and CDR2 is YSLEER. This CDR3 contains 14 residues. The CDR3 loop reads CASSQGSGPNEQFF. The CDR3 region has the DNA TGCGCCAGCAGCCAAGGTAGCGGGCCCAATGAGCAGTTCTTC.

The chain uses TRBV7-9 and TRBJ1-2; perhaps TRBD1 as D (5 bases). The V and J ends lost 5 bases and 0 bases respectively, with 10 bases between them. CDR3 length: 14 amino acids. CDR1 SEHNR and CDR2 FQNEAQ come from the germline V gene (reference sequence). CDR3 DNA sequence: TGTGCCAGCAGCCTGGACATCTCTAACTATGGCTACACCTTC. Protein sequence: CASSLDISNYGYTF.

In this sample, this clonotype turned up a few times. The J gene is TRBJ2-7, the V gene TRBV6-2 or TRBV6-3, with D perhaps being TRBD1 or TRBD2 (5 bases each). The CDR3 has 16 amino acids. Germline lookup yields CDR1 MNHEY and CDR2 SVGEGT. V lost 3 bases and J 3 bases, leaving 18 bases between the germline ends. This CDR3 reads CASSYLPTGTHYEQYF. The CDR3 DNA reads TGTGCCAGCAGTTATTTACCCACCGGGACGCACTACGAGCAGTACTTC.

In this sample, this clonotype turned up a few times. The rearrangement uses TRBV11-2 and TRBJ2-5; 7 bases fit TRBD1. With 4 bases clipped from V and 5 bases from J, the junction kept 13 bases outside the gene matches. This CDR3 contains 16 residues. Germline values: CDR1 SGHAT, CDR2 FQNNGV. The CDR3 coding sequence is TGTGCCAGCAGCTCCCTGAGGACAGGATATGGTGAGACCCAGTACTTC. Translation: CASSSLRTGYGETQYF.

The V and J genes are TRBV6-2 or TRBV6-3 and TRBJ2-7, with no clear D. V was cut by 6 bases and J by 0 bases, with 9 bases left in between. Germline CDR1 and CDR2: MNHEY and SVGEGT. The CDR3 extends over 13 amino acids. The CDR3 nucleotides are TGTGCCAGCAGGCAGCTAAACTCCTACGAGCAGTACTTC. This sequence encodes CASRQLNSYEQYF.

This clonotype was counted at least ten times. The rearrangement links TRBV5-1 to TRBJ2-2; weak D call: TRBD2 (6 bases). CDR1 SGHRS and CDR2 YFSETQ come from the germline V gene. Trimming removed 3 bases at V and 7 bases at J, with 16 bases between. The CDR3 runs to 15 residues. In DNA, the CDR3 is TGCGCCAGCAGCTGGAGGGACGGCCGGGGCGGGGAGCTGTTTTTT. Its translation: CASSWRDGRGGELFF.

The gene calls are TRBV20-1 and TRBJ2-2; TRBD2 is a possible D gene (5 bases). The ends were cut back, 6 bases at V and 6 bases at J, with 17 bases in the middle. There are 14 residues in the CDR3. The V gene's germline CDR1 is DFQATT and CDR2 SNEGSKA (reference sequence). CDR3 coding DNA: TGCAGTGCCGAGAGAGGGTCCGGTGCCGGGGAGCTGTTTTTT. Translating gives CSAERGSGAGELFF.

This chain joins TRBV11-1 and TRBJ2-5; 11 nucleotides match TRBD2. This CDR3 has 19 residues. Germline lookup yields CDR1 SGHAT and CDR2 FQDESV (reference sequence). V gave up 5 bases and J gave up 1 base; unmatched junction bases: 15. The CDR3 protein is CASSPPWIAGGRVQETQYF. CDR3 DNA: TGTGCCAGCAGCCCCCCCTGGATAGCGGGGGGGCGGGTCCAAGAGACCCAGTACTTC.

This clonotype occurred a few times. The chain is built from TRBV12-3 or TRBV12-4 and TRBJ2-5, with TRBD2 matching over 9 bases. The CDR3 is made up of 14 amino acids. V was pared by 3 bases and J by 3 bases, with 2 bases of the junction left unmatched. CDR3 nucleotides: TGTGCCAGCAGTTTTGCGGGGGGGGAAGAGACCCAGTACTTC. Translation gives CASSFAGGEETQYF.

This clonotype was seen a few times. The rearrangement links TRBV5-1 to TRBJ2-1; 7 bases match TRBD1. The junction had 15 bases not matched to a gene; V was cut back by 3 bases and J by 9 bases. CDR3 length: 16 amino acids. Germline CDR1 reads SGHRS; CDR2 reads YFSETQ. CDR3 protein: CASSSGQWFPTGEQFF. DNA of the CDR3: TGCGCCAGCAGCTCGGGACAGTGGTTTCCCACTGGTGAGCAGTTCTTC.